What follows are 28 T cell receptor beta chains derived from one specimen sequenced in a study of early T cells in non-severe SARS-CoV-2 infection (dated by TCRdb to the early 2020s). The library was produced with 5' RACE. Sequencing was performed on a NextSeq 500. Clones were called with MiXCR by TCRdb after fastp trimmed the public reads at Q25, and only in-frame beta chains were retained. Rows are combined by CDR3 protein, so each entry shows the most common genes and DNA. Counted in this sample were roughly 29,000 distinct CDR3 sequences; less than 6.5% of them appeared once. The ten largest make up 30% to 35% of the sample. This sample comprised whole blood, obtained at baseline. The source is an adult who was a healthcare worker with PCR-confirmed SARS-CoV-2 infection or an uninfected control (not recorded which).

This clonotype was detected ten times or more. The chain employs TRBV7-8 and TRBJ2-7; 8 nucleotides line up with TRBD1. Trimming at V came to 6 bases and at J to 4 bases, leaving 5 bases not matched to a gene. This CDR3 has 13 amino acids. The germline V gene has CDR1 SGHVS and CDR2 FQNEAQ. CDR3 DNA sequence: TGTGCCAGCAGTCGGGACAGGCGTTACGAGCAGTACTTC. Translated, it gives CASSRDRRYEQYF.

The sample holds many counts of this clonotype. The V and J genes are TRBV6-6 and TRBJ2-1; 13 bases align to TRBD2. This CDR3 has 16 amino acids. V lost 2 bases and J lost 9; bases outside the gene matches: 7. The germline gives CDR1 MNHNY, CDR2 SVGAGI (reference sequence). The CDR3 reads CASSYTLAGGWGEQFF. The CDR3 DNA is TGTGCCAGCAGTTACACACTAGCGGGAGGGTGGGGTGAGCAGTTCTTC.

This clonotype was observed at least ten times. This chain uses TRBV10-3 with TRBJ1-1, with a tentative D call TRBD1 (6 bases). CDR1 ENHRY and CDR2 SYGVKD come from the germline V gene. This CDR3 contains 14 residues. V shed 6 bases and J shed 2 bases, with 13 bases lying between them. The CDR3 loop reads CAIRGQNGNTEAFF. The CDR3 coding sequence is TGTGCCATCAGAGGACAGAACGGTAACACTGAAGCTTTCTTT.

Ten or more counts support this clonotype. This chain joins TRBV19 and TRBJ2-5, with a possible D match to TRBD1 (6 bases). With 4 bases removed from V and 5 bases from J, the gap between germline ends came to 11 bases. Germline-derived CDR1 and CDR2 are LNHDA and SQIVND (reference sequence). This CDR3 comprises 13 residues. DNA for the CDR3: TGTGCCAGTAGTAGGGACACCGGGGAGACCCAGTACTTC. Its protein product is CASSRDTGETQYF. Combining the CDR3 with reference TRBV19 and TRBJ2-5 gives the whole variable domain DGGITQSPKYLFRKEGQNVTLSCEQNLNHDAMYWYRQDPGQGLRLIYYSQIVNDFQKGDIAEGYSVSREKKESFPLTVTSAQKNPTAFYLCASSRDTGETQYFGPGTRLLVL.

The chain couples TRBV10-3 to TRBJ1-1, with D possibly TRBD1 on 5 matching bases. With 2 bases removed from V and 0 bases from J, the gap between germline ends came to 13 bases. Germline CDR1 ENHRY, CDR2 SYGVKD. The CDR3 totals 16 residues. The CDR3 is CAISESLGPLNTEAFF. The CDR3, as DNA: TGTGCCATCAGTGAGAGTTTGGGACCACTGAACACTGAAGCTTTCTTT.

This clonotype was observed many times. The chain has TRBV7-2 and TRBJ2-3; D gene ambiguous. Germline CDR1 is SGHTA and CDR2 is FQGNSA. CDR3 size: 14 residues. Between the trimmed V and J ends, which lost 4 bases and 5 bases, there was a span of 13 bases. DNA of the CDR3: TGTGCCAGCAGCTCCCGGTCGCCGGGAGATACGCAGTATTTT. It encodes CASSSRSPGDTQYF.

The chain recombines TRBV6-6 with TRBJ2-7; TRBD1 matches at 8 bases. CDR3 length: 18 residues. The V gene end was trimmed by 0 bases and the J gene end by 0 bases; junction bases not matched to a gene: 10. The germline gives CDR1 MNHNY, CDR2 SVGAGI (reference sequence). CDR3 residues: CASSYSLPRDRFSYEQYF. CDR3 in DNA: TGTGCCAGCAGTTACTCGTTGCCCCGGGACAGGTTCTCCTACGAGCAGTACTTC.

CDR3 protein: CASSLEGSTEAFF. The CDR3 region has the DNA TGTGCCAGCAGCTTAGAAGGGTCCACTGAAGCTTTCTTT. The chain carries TRBV7-9 and TRBJ1-1; D remains unclear. From germline, CDR1 is SEHNR and CDR2 FQNEAQ (reference sequence). The CDR3 is made up of 13 amino acids. Between the trimmed V and J ends, which lost 1 base and 4 bases, there was a span of 7 bases. The entire variable domain, with the rest obtained from reference TRBV7-9 and TRBJ1-1, is as follows: DTGVSQNPRHKITKRGQNVTFRCDPISEHNRLYWYRQTLGQGPEFLTYFQNEAQLEKSRLLSDRFSAERPKGSFSTLEIQRTEQGDSAMYLCASSLEGSTEAFFGQGTRLTVV.

This clonotype was detected ten times or more. J is TRBJ2-1 and V is TRBV7-3; tentative D call: TRBD1 (6 bases). The CDR3 length is 18 residues. Trimming stripped 4 bases from V and 0 bases from J, with 19 bases between. The germline V gene has CDR1 SGHTA and CDR2 FQGTGA. The CDR3 loop reads CASSWGMGARFSYNEQFF. DNA of the CDR3: TGTGCCAGCAGCTGGGGGATGGGGGCCAGATTCTCCTACAATGAGCAGTTCTTC.

This clonotype was detected ten times or more. This chain joins TRBV27 and TRBJ1-6; tentative D call: TRBD1 (5 bases). CDR3 length: 15 amino acids. The V gene's germline CDR1 is MNHEY and CDR2 SMNVEV (reference sequence). V was cut by 0 bases and J by 10 bases, with 13 bases left in between. CDR3 region: CASSLSGGPRSPLHF. In nucleotides, the CDR3 is TGTGCCAGCAGTTTATCTGGGGGTCCCAGATCACCCCTCCACTTT.

This clonotype occurred many times. As DNA, the CDR3 is TGCGCCAGCAGCTTGGCGGAGGGCTATAATTCACCCCTCCACTTT. Translating it yields CASSLAEGYNSPLHF. The chain employs TRBV5-1 and TRBJ1-6; D gene unclear. Germline V lookup: CDR1 SGHRS, CDR2 YFSETQ. The ends were cut back, 0 bases at V and 3 bases at J, with 7 bases in the middle. The CDR3 covers 15 residues.

This clonotype has just a few counts. The V call is TRBV2, the J call TRBJ2-7; 9 positions agree with TRBD2. From germline, CDR1 is SNHLY and CDR2 FYNNEI. V gave up 6 bases and J gave up 7 bases; unmatched junction bases: 13. CDR3 size: 15 residues. Written as DNA, the CDR3 is TGTGCCAGCAGGAGGGCCGGGACTAGCAGTCGTGAGCAGTACTTC. Protein product: CASRRAGTSSREQYF. The full variable domain, in which reference TRBV2 and TRBJ2-7 provide the parts outside the CDR3, is EPEVTQTPSHQVTQMGQEVILRCVPISNHLYFYWYRQILGQKVEFLVSFYNNEISEKSEIFDDQFSVERPDGSNFTLKIRSTKLEDSAMYFCASRRAGTSSREQYFGPGTRLTVT.

This clonotype appeared many times. V is TRBV30 and J is TRBJ2-6; 10 positions match TRBD1. The junction had 8 bases not matched to a gene; V was cut back by 4 bases and J by 2 bases. CDR1 and CDR2 (germline): GTSNPN, SVGIG (reference sequence). CDR3 length: 17 residues. The CDR3 DNA sequence: TGTGCCTGGAAGCCGGGACAGGGGAATGCTGGGGCCAACGTCCTGACTTTC. This sequence encodes CAWKPGQGNAGANVLTF.

This clonotype was seen at least ten times. V and J are TRBV14 and TRBJ2-1; unclear D gene. Germline CDR1 SGHDN, CDR2 FVKESK. V lost 3 bases to trimming and J lost 10 bases, with 13 bases between them. CDR3 length: 13 residues. As DNA, the CDR3 is TGTGCCAGCAGCCAGAACCCCTCCCGCGAGCAGTTCTTC. Translated, it gives CASSQNPSREQFF. Full variable domain (missing parts from reference TRBV14 and TRBJ2-1): EAGVTQFPSHSVIEKGQTVTLRCDPISGHDNLYWYRRVMGKEIKFLLHFVKESKQDESGMPNNRFLAERTGGTYSTLKVQPAELEDSGVYFCASSQNPSREQFFGPGTRLTVL.

This clonotype was seen many times. J is TRBJ2-3 and V is TRBV7-8, with a possible D match to TRBD1 (6 bases). This CDR3 comprises 14 residues. V lost 5 bases to trimming and J lost 2 bases, with 11 bases between them. Germline CDR1 SGHVS, CDR2 FQNEAQ. The CDR3 bases are TGTGCCAGCAGCCTTACAGGGTACACAGATACGCAGTATTTT. Translated: CASSLTGYTDTQYF. Full variable domain (remainder filled in from reference TRBV7-8 and TRBJ2-3): GAGVSQSPRYKVAKRGQDVALRCDPISGHVSLFWYQQALGQGPEFLTYFQNEAQLDKSGLPSDRFFAERPEGSVSTLKIQRTQQEDSAVYLCASSLTGYTDTQYFGPGTRLTVL.

Many counts were recorded for this clonotype. The chain uses TRBV20-1 and TRBJ2-1; 10 bases agree with TRBD2. The germline gives CDR1 DFQATT, CDR2 SNEGSKA (reference sequence). The CDR3 covers 14 residues. V was pared by 5 bases and J by 4 bases, with 5 bases of the junction left unmatched. Here the CDR3 reads CSALAGGPYNEQFF. For the CDR3, the DNA is TGCAGTGCTTTAGCGGGGGGACCTTACAATGAGCAGTTCTTC.

This clonotype was recorded at least ten times. This chain links TRBV28 with TRBJ2-5, with 11 bases that match TRBD2. Trimming at V came to 8 bases and at J to 4 bases, leaving 9 bases not matched to a gene. The CDR3 runs 15 residues. Per the germline V gene, CDR1 is MDHEN and CDR2 is SYDVKM. The CDR3 spells CASYSGRAFGETQYF. In nucleotides, the CDR3 is TGTGCCAGCTATAGCGGGAGGGCCTTTGGAGAGACCCAGTACTTC.

This clonotype was recorded many times. V is TRBV12-3 or TRBV12-4 and J is TRBJ2-1; D is possibly TRBD2 (5 bases). The CDR3 contains 15 residues. The ends were cut back, 6 bases at V and 3 bases at J, with 15 bases in the middle. The DNA for the CDR3 is TGTGCCAGCAGGAACTCCGCGGGCCGCTACAATGAGCAGTTCTTC. Its translation: CASRNSAGRYNEQFF.

This clonotype is medium-sized (0.01 to 0.1%) within its sample. Since no conserved phenylalanine or tryptophan closes the CDR3, a read error is the likely cause. Because the CDR3's place on the DNA is in doubt, the DNA is left out and the CDR3 is given as listed by TCRdb. V is TRBV28 and J is TRBJ2-1; the D segment call TRBD2 is taken from the table without a DNA check. The CDR3 region is 9 residues in length, termini included. CDR1 is MDHEN, CDR2 SYDVKM, per germline. CDR3 sequence: CASSSGEGV.

This clonotype was observed at least ten times. The V and J genes are TRBV3-1 and TRBJ1-2; 10 bases are shared with TRBD1. Trimming removed 5 bases from V and 6 bases from J; junction bases left unmatched: 9. CDR1 LGHDT and CDR2 YNNKEL come from the germline V gene (reference sequence). CDR3 length: 15 residues. The CDR3 region is CASSSLGQGNDGYTF. CDR3 in DNA: TGTGCCAGCAGCTCATTGGGACAGGGGAACGATGGCTACACCTTC.

In its sample, this clonotype was seen a few times. This chain connects TRBV10-3 to TRBJ2-3; D is ambiguous. The CDR3 spans 14 residues. Germline values: CDR1 ENHRY, CDR2 SYGVKD. Deletions cut 6 bases from V and 0 bases from J, with 10 bases between. CDR3 DNA: TGTGCCATCAGGGACGGATCTAGCACAGATACGCAGTATTTT. Its translation: CAIRDGSSTDTQYF.

The table lists this clonotype with many counts. V usage is TRBV7-9 and J usage is TRBJ2-6; D is uncertain. CDR3 length equals 17 residues. Germline V lookup: CDR1 SEHNR, CDR2 FQNEAQ (reference sequence). The V gene lost 1 base and the J gene lost 0 bases, with 10 bases spanning the gap. The CDR3 region has the DNA TGTGCCAGCAGCTTAGGTAGATTCCTCTCTGGGGCCAACGTCCTGACTTTC. As protein: CASSLGRFLSGANVLTF.

This clonotype was seen once. The rearrangement joins TRBV2 to TRBJ2-1; D unresolved. Germline assignment: CDR1 SNHLY and CDR2 FYNNEI. The CDR3 spans 13 residues. Trimming stripped 2 bases from V and 4 bases from J, with 6 bases between. This CDR3 is CASSERQYNEQFF. The DNA for the CDR3 is TGTGCCAGCAGTGAACGCCAGTACAATGAGCAGTTCTTC.

This clonotype was seen at least ten times. The rearrangement joins TRBV7-8 to TRBJ2-1; D gene uncertain. The CDR3 is 11 amino acids. V was clipped by 5 bases and J by 8 bases, with 7 bases between them. Germline CDR1 is SGHVS and CDR2 is FQNEAQ. CDR3 region: CASSRKDEQFF. The CDR3 coding sequence is TGTGCCAGCAGCCGGAAGGATGAGCAGTTCTTC. Supplemented by reference TRBV7-8 and TRBJ2-1, the full variable domain reads GAGVSQSPRYKVAKRGQDVALRCDPISGHVSLFWYQQALGQGPEFLTYFQNEAQLDKSGLPSDRFFAERPEGSVSTLKIQRTQQEDSAVYLCASSRKDEQFFGPGTRLTVL.

This clonotype was counted at least ten times. This sequence joins TRBV29-1 and TRBJ1-2; no clear D gene. Germline lookup yields CDR1 SQVTM and CDR2 ANQGSEA. There are 11 residues in the CDR3. V lost 5 bases and J lost 2, with 6 bases in between. CDR3 nucleotide sequence: TGCAGCGTTCGACAAAACTATGGCTACACCTTC. It codes for CSVRQNYGYTF.

This clonotype was recorded at least ten times. The gene calls are TRBV7-8 and TRBJ2-7, with D possibly being TRBD1 or TRBD2 (5 bases each). The germline V gene has CDR1 SGHVS and CDR2 FQNEAQ. The CDR3 totals 14 residues. Trimming removed 2 bases from V and 4 bases from J, with 12 bases in between. Here the CDR3 reads CASSLPGPQYEQYF. The CDR3 nucleotides read TGTGCCAGCAGCTTACCGGGACCACAGTACGAGCAGTACTTC.

This clonotype was counted at least ten times. The genes are TRBV7-9 and TRBJ2-3; TRBD1 matches at 9 bases. The length of the CDR3 is 14 residues. Germline V gene lookup returns CDR1 SEHNR and CDR2 FQNEAQ (reference sequence). The CDR3 reads CLLDRDRVTDTQYF. The CDR3 region has the DNA TGTCTCCTGGACCGGGACAGGGTAACAGATACGCAGTATTTT.

The sample holds a few counts of this clonotype. The gene calls are TRBV7-2 and TRBJ2-5; 9 positions match TRBD1. CDR1 is SGHTA, CDR2 FQGNSA, per germline. The CDR3 length is 14 residues. The J segment lost 5 bases and the V segment lost 6 bases, leaving 7 bases of the junction unmatched. The CDR3 here is CASSPTGGAETQYF. CDR3 nucleotides: TGTGCCAGCAGTCCAACAGGGGGCGCCGAGACCCAGTACTTC.